This TCR beta chain was captured by sequencing in a study of cytomegalovirus exposure and HLA in healthy donors. Study information: Approximately 180 million T cells yielded roughly 120 million unique TCR beta sequences, as an earlier analysis found.

J gave up 5 bases and V 5 bases, and 10 bases lay outside the gene matches. The V gene's germline CDR1 is MDHEN and CDR2 SYDVKM. The length of the CDR3 is 15 residues. Study observations and caveats: Sequencing probably produced one cluster of sequence variants that were highly shared. The study carried out a later analysis of TCR beta sequences. It associated about 15,000 of them with specific HLA alleles at a false discovery rate of 0.05. It was taken for granted in presence/absence analyses that sequencing depth across donors was roughly uniform.

With regard to this clone: Its antigen is not known.

Primers: 60 Vbeta forward and 13 Jbeta reverse. Sequenced by immunoSEQ multiplex PCR; TCRdb stores in-frame clones only, minus some. The sample holds roughly 200,000 clones; more than 65% are singletons and the top ten take 2.9%. The V and J genes are TRBV28 and TRBJ2-7; 9 positions agree with TRBD1. This receptor was taken from a female donor in good health and CMV-seronegative. Sequencing was carried out using PBMCs. The CDR3 DNA is TGTGCCAGCAGTCCTCCGGGACAGGGTTTTAACGAGCAGTACTTC. Protein product: CASSPPGQGFNEQYF.